This T cell receptor beta chain was sequenced during a study of blood T cell repertoires in COVID-19. Overall study: PBMCs, B-cell-depleted T cells, or T cells provided the cDNA or gDNA that made up the material.

Method: immunoSEQ multiplex PCR; TCRdb's copy keeps in-frame clones and lacks some. The sample has some 320,000 clones, 88% seen once. Germline assignment: CDR1 LGHNA and CDR2 YNFKEQ. CDR3 size: 16 residues. V was shortened by 4 bases and J by 3 bases, with 19 bases between the two germline ends. Sequenced sample: peripheral blood. This receptor was taken from a woman aged 30 to 39 who had recovered from COVID-19. The V and J genes are TRBV4-2 and TRBJ2-7; tentative D call: TRBD1 (5 bases). The CDR3, as DNA: TGTGCCAGCAGCCCATCGGACACAGTCTTTGGCTACGAGCAGTACTTC. Its translation: CASSPSDTVFGYEQYF.